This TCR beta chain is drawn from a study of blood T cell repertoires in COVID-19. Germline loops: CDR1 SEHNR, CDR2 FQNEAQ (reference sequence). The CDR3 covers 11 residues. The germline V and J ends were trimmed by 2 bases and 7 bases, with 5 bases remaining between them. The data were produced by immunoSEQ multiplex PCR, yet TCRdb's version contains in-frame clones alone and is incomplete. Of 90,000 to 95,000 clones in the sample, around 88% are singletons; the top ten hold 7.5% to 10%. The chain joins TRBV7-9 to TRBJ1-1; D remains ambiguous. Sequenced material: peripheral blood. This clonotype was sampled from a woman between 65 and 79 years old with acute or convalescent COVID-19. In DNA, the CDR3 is TGTGCCAGCAGCTTAATGTATGAAGCTTTCTTT. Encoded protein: CASSLMYEAFF.